Each of the 24 T cell receptor beta chains below was sequenced from the same sample in a study of OX40 agonist ivuxolimab in advanced cancers. Libraries were prepared by immunoSEQ multiplex PCR; TCRdb keeps only in-frame clonotypes and omits some of them. The sample lists about 94,000 clones, around nine tenths seen once, with around 0.29% in the top ten. Sequenced here: CD4+ or CD8+ T cells sorted from blood, sampled in a trial of the OX40 agonist ivuxolimab. These receptors originate from an adult with an advanced solid tumor such as melanoma, head and neck, liver or kidney cancer.

The chain recombines TRBV29-1 with TRBJ2-5; possibly TRBD1 for D (5 bases). Germline V gene sequence: CDR1 SQVTM, CDR2 ANQGSEA. This CDR3 contains 14 residues. Trimming left V 1 base short and J 5 bases short, with 14 bases between. The CDR3 reads CSVEAVQGRETQYF. In nucleotides, the CDR3 is TGCAGCGTTGAAGCTGTTCAGGGTAGGGAGACCCAGTACTTC.

V and J are TRBV5-1 and TRBJ2-1, with D maybe TRBD2 (7 bases). The germline V gene encodes CDR1 SGHRS and CDR2 YFSETQ. V was clipped by 4 bases and J by 7 bases, with 18 bases between them. The CDR3 is 15 amino acids. The CDR3 reads CASSGQGGGVNEQFF. CDR3 nucleotide sequence: TGCGCCAGCAGCGGGCAGGGAGGGGGAGTGAATGAGCAGTTCTTC.

The rearrangement links TRBV28 to TRBJ2-7; tentatively, D is TRBD2 (6 bases). Per the germline V gene, CDR1 is MDHEN and CDR2 is SYDVKM. With 6 bases removed from V and 0 bases from J, the gap between germline ends came to 15 bases. This CDR3 is built from 15 residues. CDR3 sequence reads: CASSPGLQPSYEQYF. The CDR3 coding sequence is TGTGCCAGCAGCCCGGGACTCCAACCCTCCTACGAGCAGTACTTC.

This sequence joins TRBV10-3 and TRBJ2-6; tentatively, D is TRBD1 or TRBD2 (5 bases each). Germline CDR1 reads ENHRY; CDR2 reads SYGVKD. The CDR3 is 16 amino acids. V lost 11 bases, J lost 2 bases, and 19 bases lay in between. This chain's CDR3 is CAARGSHGPGANVLTF. The DNA of the CDR3 is TGTGCCGCCCGGGGCTCCCACGGCCCTGGGGCCAACGTCCTGACTTTC.

The rearrangement links TRBV7-2 to TRBJ2-3; the match to TRBD2 covers 13 bases. The CDR3 consists of 18 residues. The junction had 8 bases not matched to a gene; V was cut back by 1 base and J by 4 bases. Per germline, CDR1 SGHTA and CDR2 FQGNSA. The CDR3 DNA follows: TGTGCCAGCAGCTTAGGACTAGCGGGGGGTAGCGTCCCAGATACGCAGTATTTT. It encodes CASSLGLAGGSVPDTQYF.

The chain carries TRBV6-1 and TRBJ2-3; D is possibly TRBD1 or TRBD2 (5 bases each). Trimming stripped 6 bases from V and 1 base from J, with 14 bases between. The CDR3 has 15 residues. Germline CDR1 MNHNS, CDR2 SASEGT. The CDR3 loop is CASSPRDGRTDTQYF. The CDR3 DNA is TGTGCCAGCAGCCCCCGGGACGGGCGCACAGATACGCAGTATTTT.

This chain links TRBV18 with TRBJ1-1; unclear D gene. There are 15 residues in the CDR3. V lost 1 base and J 1 base, leaving 10 bases between the germline ends. The germline V gene has CDR1 KGHSH and CDR2 LQKENI. The chain's CDR3 is CASSPQSDRNTEAFF. CDR3 nucleotides: TGTGCCAGCTCACCACAATCAGATCGGAACACTGAAGCTTTCTTT.

The rearrangement links TRBV9 to TRBJ2-1; 8 positions match TRBD1. The germline CDR1 and CDR2 sequences are SGDLS and YYNGEE. This CDR3 region has 16 residues. V gave up 4 bases and J gave up 5 bases; unmatched junction bases: 11. The CDR3 sequence: CASSPRPLDRDNEQFF. CDR3 nucleotides: TGTGCCAGCAGCCCTCGTCCACTGGACAGGGACAATGAGCAGTTCTTC.

The V and J genes are TRBV14 and TRBJ1-4; D possibly corresponds to TRBD1 (5 bases). The CDR3 loop spans 16 amino acids. In germline, CDR1 is SGHDN, CDR2 FVKESK. The V end was cut by 1 base, the J end by 6 bases, with 15 bases between. For the CDR3, the DNA is TGTGCCAGCAGCCAAGGCTCGGGGGTTCAGTATGAAAAACTGTTTTTT. This gives the protein CASSQGSGVQYEKLFF.

This CDR3 is CASSQGGPEGTGELFF. CDR3 DNA: TGTGCCAGCAGCCAAGGAGGGCCAGAGGGTACCGGGGAGCTGTTTTTT. The chain is built from TRBV4-2 and TRBJ2-2; D is possibly TRBD2 (5 bases). The CDR3 loop spans 16 amino acids. The V end lost 1 base, the J end lost 5 bases, and 14 bases lay between the germline ends. Germline V lookup: CDR1 LGHNA, CDR2 YNFKEQ.

The chain links TRBV14 to TRBJ1-4; D is possibly TRBD1 (5 bases). The germline V gene encodes CDR1 SGHDN and CDR2 FVKESK. The CDR3 length is 16 residues. V lost 0 bases to trimming and J lost 3 bases, with 11 bases between them. The CDR3 sequence is CASSQDIGAANEKLFF. CDR3 nucleotide sequence: TGTGCCAGCAGCCAAGACATTGGGGCAGCTAATGAAAAACTGTTTTTT.

The J gene is TRBJ2-5, the V gene TRBV12-5; TRBD1 matches 7 bases. The CDR3 totals 15 residues. The V segment lost 1 base and the J segment 5 bases; nucleotides outside the gene matches: 7. Germline V gene lookup returns CDR1 LGHNT and CDR2 FRNRAP. This CDR3 reads CASGLAGQAGETQYF. Written as DNA, the CDR3 is TGTGCTAGTGGTTTGGCCGGACAGGCCGGGGAGACCCAGTACTTC.

In its sample, this clone was seen once. V is TRBV19 and J is TRBJ2-2; tentatively, D is TRBD1 (6 bases). Trimming removed 6 bases at V and 0 bases at J, with 11 bases between. Per the germline V gene, CDR1 is LNHDA and CDR2 is SQIVND (reference sequence). The CDR3 is 15 residues long. The DNA of the CDR3 is TGTGCCAGTAGACCGGGACAAGCGAACACCGGGGAGCTGTTTTTT. Amino acid sequence: CASRPGQANTGELFF.

This chain connects TRBV2 to TRBJ1-1; the match to TRBD1 covers 10 bases. Trimming took 8 bases from V and 0 from J; bases not matched to a gene: 6. The CDR3 has 15 amino acids. Germline V gene sequence: CDR1 SNHLY, CDR2 FYNNEI. The CDR3 sequence is CASQKGQGMNTEAFF. CDR3 in DNA: TGTGCCAGCCAGAAGGGACAGGGGATGAACACTGAAGCTTTCTTT. Complete variable domain (other parts from reference TRBV2 and TRBJ1-1): EPEVTQTPSHQVTQMGQEVILRCVPISNHLYFYWYRQILGQKVEFLVSFYNNEISEKSEIFDDQFSVERPDGSNFTLKIRSTKLEDSAMYFCASQKGQGMNTEAFFGQGTRLTVV.

V usage is TRBV5-5 and J usage is TRBJ2-1; 10 bases map to TRBD2. The CDR3 totals 16 residues. Germline V gene sequence: CDR1 SGHKS, CDR2 YYEKEE (reference sequence). J gave up 6 bases and V 1 base, and 7 bases lay outside the gene matches. The chain's CDR3 is CASSLLGGTSANEQFF. The DNA of the CDR3 is TGTGCCAGCAGCTTGTTGGGAGGGACTAGCGCCAATGAGCAGTTCTTC.

The gene calls are TRBV21-1 and TRBJ2-5; the table names TRBD2, a call not compared with the DNA. TRBV21-1 is a documented pseudogene. The CDR3 covers 15 residues. The CDR3 sequence is CASSKGTGVGETQYF. The CDR3 nucleotides are TGTGCCAGCAGCAAAGGGACGGGGGTTGGGGAGACCCAGTACTTC.

This sequence joins TRBV6-6 and TRBJ2-1, with D tentatively TRBD2 (5 bases). Trimming took off 6 bases at V and 1 base at J, with 10 bases between the two ends. The CDR3 covers 14 residues. The germline V gene has CDR1 MNHNY and CDR2 SVGAGI (reference sequence). The CDR3 is CASRTIGSYNEQFF. In DNA, the CDR3 is TGTGCCAGCAGGACTATTGGGTCCTACAATGAGCAGTTCTTC.

This clone appeared a few times. V is TRBV18 and J is TRBJ2-7; possibly TRBD1 or TRBD2 for D (6 bases each). The germline V and J ends were trimmed by 0 bases and 5 bases, with 17 bases remaining between them. Looked up from germline, CDR1 is KGHSH and CDR2 is LQKENI. This CDR3 region has 16 residues. This CDR3 reads CASSPPRGDGGHEQYF. DNA of the CDR3: TGTGCCAGCTCACCACCCCGGGGCGACGGGGGCCACGAGCAGTACTTC. Based on the CDR3 plus reference TRBV18 and TRBJ2-7, the full variable domain is NAGVMQNPRHLVRRRGQEARLRCSPMKGHSHVYWYRQLPEEGLKFMVYLQKENIIDESGMPKERFSAEFPKEGPSILRIQQVVRGDSAAYFCASSPPRGDGGHEQYFGPGTRLTVT.

The genes are TRBV5-1 and TRBJ2-5; D perhaps matches TRBD2 (5 bases). Per germline, CDR1 SGHRS and CDR2 YFSETQ. The germline V and J ends were trimmed by 0 bases and 3 bases, with 12 bases remaining between them. This CDR3 region has 15 residues. CDR3 sequence reads: CASSLANGVKETQYF. The CDR3, as DNA: TGCGCCAGCAGCTTGGCTAACGGGGTGAAAGAGACCCAGTACTTC.

The chain uses TRBV21-1 and TRBJ1-5. TRBV21-1 is a recognized pseudogene. There are 17 residues in the CDR3. The CDR3 bases are TGTGCCAGCAGCAAAGACGGGTCACGGGGTAGCAATCAGCCCCAGCATTTT. Translation: CASSKDGSRGSNQPQHF.

The rearrangement uses TRBV15 and TRBJ1-5; 10 positions agree with TRBD1. The V segment lost 1 base and the J segment 5 bases; nucleotides outside the gene matches: 5. Germline CDR1 LNHNV, CDR2 YYDKDF (reference sequence). The CDR3 contains 16 residues. The chain's CDR3 is CATSRVGTGADQPQHF. CDR3 sequence (DNA): TGTGCCACCAGCAGAGTGGGGACAGGGGCGGATCAGCCCCAGCATTTT.

The chain is built from TRBV5-1 and TRBJ2-1; TRBD2 aligns across 13 bases. CDR1 is SGHRS, CDR2 YFSETQ, per germline. This CDR3 contains 14 residues. Losses at the gene ends were 4 bases for V and 8 bases for J; bases not matched to a gene: 3. CDR3 DNA sequence: TGCGCCAGCAGCCTAGGGACTAGCGGGGATGAGCAGTTCTTC. This gives the protein CASSLGTSGDEQFF.

This clone was seen more than once but under ten times. The chain uses TRBV30 and TRBJ1-4; D is unclear. Looked up from germline, CDR1 is GTSNPN and CDR2 is SVGIG (reference sequence). Trimming removed 0 bases at V and 4 bases at J, with 9 bases between. The CDR3 is made up of 14 amino acids. The CDR3 is CAWSVGRVNEKLFF. The DNA for the CDR3 is TGTGCCTGGAGTGTCGGCAGAGTTAATGAAAAACTGTTTTTT.

The CDR3 DNA follows: TGTGCCTGGAGTGCAGGGTTCGGCACTGAAGCTTTCTTT. This encodes CAWSAGFGTEAFF. The chain employs TRBV30 and TRBJ1-1, with a weak D call TRBD1 (5 bases). Germline V gene data show CDR1 as GTSNPN and CDR2 as SVGIG (reference sequence). This CDR3 comprises 13 residues. The V gene lost 1 base and the J gene lost 4 bases, with 10 bases spanning the gap.